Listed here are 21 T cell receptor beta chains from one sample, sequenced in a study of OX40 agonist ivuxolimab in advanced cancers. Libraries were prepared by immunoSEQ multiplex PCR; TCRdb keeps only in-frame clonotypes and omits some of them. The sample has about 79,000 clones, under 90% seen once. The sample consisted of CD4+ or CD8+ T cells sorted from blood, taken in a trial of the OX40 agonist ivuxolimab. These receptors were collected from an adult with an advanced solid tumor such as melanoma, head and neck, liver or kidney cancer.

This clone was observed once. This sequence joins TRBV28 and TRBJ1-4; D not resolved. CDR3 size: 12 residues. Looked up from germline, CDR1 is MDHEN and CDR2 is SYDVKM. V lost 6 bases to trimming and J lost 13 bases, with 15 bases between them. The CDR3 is CASSRGPSSLFF. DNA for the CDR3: TGTGCCAGCAGCCGTGGGCCGAGTTCACTGTTTTTT.

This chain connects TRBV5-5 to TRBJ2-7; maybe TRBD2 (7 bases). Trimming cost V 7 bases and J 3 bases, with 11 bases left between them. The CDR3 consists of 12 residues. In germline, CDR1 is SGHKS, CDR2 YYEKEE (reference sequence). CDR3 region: CASAGADYEQYF. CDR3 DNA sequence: TGTGCCAGCGCGGGGGCGGACTACGAGCAGTACTTC.

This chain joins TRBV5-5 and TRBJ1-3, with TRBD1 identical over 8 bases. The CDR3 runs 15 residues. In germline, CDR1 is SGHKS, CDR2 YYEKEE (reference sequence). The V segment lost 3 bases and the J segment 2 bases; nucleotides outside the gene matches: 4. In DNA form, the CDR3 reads TGTGCCAGCAGCTACCAGGGGGCAGCTGGAAACACCATATATTTT. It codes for CASSYQGAAGNTIYF. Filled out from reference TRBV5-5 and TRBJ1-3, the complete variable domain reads DAGVTQSPTHLIKTRGQQVTLRCSPISGHKSVSWYQQVLGQGPQFIFQYYEKEERGRGNFPDRFSARQFPNYSSELNVNALLLGDSALYLCASSYQGAAGNTIYFGEGSWLTVV.

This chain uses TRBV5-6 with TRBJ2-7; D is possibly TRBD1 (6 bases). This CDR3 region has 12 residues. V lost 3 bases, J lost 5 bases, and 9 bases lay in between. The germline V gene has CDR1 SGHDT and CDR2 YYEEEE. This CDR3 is CASSSYRDEQYF. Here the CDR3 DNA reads TGTGCCAGCAGCTCCTACAGGGACGAGCAGTACTTC.

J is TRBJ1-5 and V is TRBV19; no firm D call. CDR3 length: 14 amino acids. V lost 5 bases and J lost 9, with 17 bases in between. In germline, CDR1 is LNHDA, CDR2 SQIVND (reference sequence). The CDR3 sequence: CASSLRFDGTPQHF. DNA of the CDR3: TGTGCCAGTAGTCTGAGGTTCGACGGTACGCCCCAGCATTTT.

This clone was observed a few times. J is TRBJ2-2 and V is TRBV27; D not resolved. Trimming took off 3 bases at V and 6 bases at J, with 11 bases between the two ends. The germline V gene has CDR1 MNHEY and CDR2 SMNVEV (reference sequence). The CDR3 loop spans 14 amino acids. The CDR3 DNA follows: TGTGCCAGCAGTTTTTCCATTATCTCCGGGGAGCTGTTTTTT. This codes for CASSFSIISGELFF.

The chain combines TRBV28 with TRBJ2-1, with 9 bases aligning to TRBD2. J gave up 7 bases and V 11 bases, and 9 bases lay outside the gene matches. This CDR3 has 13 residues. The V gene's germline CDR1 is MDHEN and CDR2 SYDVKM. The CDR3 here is CAASSGGWNEQFF. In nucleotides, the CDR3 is TGTGCCGCCTCCAGCGGGGGGTGGAATGAGCAGTTCTTC.

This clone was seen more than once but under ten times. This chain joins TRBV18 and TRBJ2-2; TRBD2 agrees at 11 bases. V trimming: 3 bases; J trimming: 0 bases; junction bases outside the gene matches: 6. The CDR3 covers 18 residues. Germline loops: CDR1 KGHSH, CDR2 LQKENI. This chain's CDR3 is CASSPSGTSGANTGELFF. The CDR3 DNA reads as TGTGCCAGCTCACCCTCCGGGACTAGCGGAGCGAACACCGGGGAGCTGTTTTTT.

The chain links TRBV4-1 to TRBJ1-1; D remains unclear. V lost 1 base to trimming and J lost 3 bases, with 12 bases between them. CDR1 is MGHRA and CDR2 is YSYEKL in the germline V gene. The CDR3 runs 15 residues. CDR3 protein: CASSQVIRWDTEAFF. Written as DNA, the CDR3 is TGCGCCAGCAGCCAAGTGATAAGGTGGGACACTGAAGCTTTCTTT.

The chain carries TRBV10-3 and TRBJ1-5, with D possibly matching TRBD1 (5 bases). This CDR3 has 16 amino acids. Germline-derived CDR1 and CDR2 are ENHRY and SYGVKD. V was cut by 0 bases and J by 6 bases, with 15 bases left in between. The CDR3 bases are TGTGCCATCAGTGAGTCTGCCGGCGGTGGGGCTCAGCCCCAGCATTTT. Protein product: CAISESAGGGAQPQHF.

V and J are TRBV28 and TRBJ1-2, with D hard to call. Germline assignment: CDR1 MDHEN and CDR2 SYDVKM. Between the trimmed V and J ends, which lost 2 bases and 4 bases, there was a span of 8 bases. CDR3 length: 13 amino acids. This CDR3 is CASSLQILYGYTF. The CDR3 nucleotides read TGTGCCAGCAGTTTACAGATCCTCTATGGCTACACCTTC.

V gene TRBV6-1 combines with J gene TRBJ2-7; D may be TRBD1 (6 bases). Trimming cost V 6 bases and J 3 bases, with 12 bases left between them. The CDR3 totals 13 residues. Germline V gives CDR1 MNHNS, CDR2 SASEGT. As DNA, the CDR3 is TGTGCCAGCAGCGCTGACAGGTTCTACGAGCAGTACTTC. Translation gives CASSADRFYEQYF.

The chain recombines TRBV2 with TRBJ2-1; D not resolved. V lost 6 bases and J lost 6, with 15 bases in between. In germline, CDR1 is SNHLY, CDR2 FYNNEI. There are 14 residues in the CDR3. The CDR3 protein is CASSAILSTNEQFF. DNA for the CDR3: TGTGCCAGCAGCGCTATCTTAAGTACCAATGAGCAGTTCTTC.

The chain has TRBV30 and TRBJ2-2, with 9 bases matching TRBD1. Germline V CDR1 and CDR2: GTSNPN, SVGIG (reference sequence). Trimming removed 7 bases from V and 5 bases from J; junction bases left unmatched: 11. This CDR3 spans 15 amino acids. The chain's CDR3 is CAYQRKQGATGELFF. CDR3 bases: TGTGCCTACCAAAGGAAACAGGGGGCTACCGGGGAGCTGTTTTTT.

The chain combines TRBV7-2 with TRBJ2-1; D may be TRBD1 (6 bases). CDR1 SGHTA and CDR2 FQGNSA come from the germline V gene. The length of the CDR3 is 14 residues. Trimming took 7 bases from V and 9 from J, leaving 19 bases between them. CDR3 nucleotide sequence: TGTGCCAGCACCTTGTTCTTCCAGGGGACTGAGCAGTTCTTC. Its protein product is CASTLFFQGTEQFF.

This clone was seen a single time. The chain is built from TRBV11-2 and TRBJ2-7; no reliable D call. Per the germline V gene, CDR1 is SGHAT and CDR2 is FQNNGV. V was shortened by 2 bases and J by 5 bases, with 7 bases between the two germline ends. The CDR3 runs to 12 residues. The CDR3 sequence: CASSLMGHEQYF. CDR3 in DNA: TGTGCCAGCAGCTTAATGGGCCACGAGCAGTACTTC.

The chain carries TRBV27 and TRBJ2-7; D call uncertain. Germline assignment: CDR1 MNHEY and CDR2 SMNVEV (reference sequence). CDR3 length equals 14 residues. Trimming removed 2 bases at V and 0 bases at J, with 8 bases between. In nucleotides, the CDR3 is TGTGCCAGCAGTTTAAGTTTCCTCTCCTACGAGCAGTACTTC. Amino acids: CASSLSFLSYEQYF.

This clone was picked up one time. The CDR3 DNA follows: TGTGCCAGCAGCTCAACCGGCAGGGATCCCGGGGAGCTGTTTTTT. Translating gives CASSSTGRDPGELFF. The chain joins TRBV7-9 to TRBJ2-2, with D perhaps matching TRBD1 (5 bases). The germline V gene encodes CDR1 SEHNR and CDR2 FQNEAQ (reference sequence). The CDR3 consists of 15 residues. V lost 4 bases and J lost 6, with 15 bases in between. The variable domain in full, with the rest retrieved from reference TRBV7-9 and TRBJ2-2, is DTGVSQNPRHKITKRGQNVTFRCDPISEHNRLYWYRQTLGQGPEFLTYFQNEAQLEKSRLLSDRFSAERPKGSFSTLEIQRTEQGDSAMYLCASSSTGRDPGELFFGEGSRLTVL.

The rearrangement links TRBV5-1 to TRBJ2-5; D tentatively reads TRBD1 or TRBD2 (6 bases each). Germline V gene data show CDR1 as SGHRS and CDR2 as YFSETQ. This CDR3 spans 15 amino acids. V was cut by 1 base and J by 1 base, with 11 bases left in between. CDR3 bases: TGCGCCAGCAGCTTGCAACAGGGACTCCAAGAGACCCAGTACTTC. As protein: CASSLQQGLQETQYF. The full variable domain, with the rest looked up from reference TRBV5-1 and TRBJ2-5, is KAGVTQTPRYLIKTRGQQVTLSCSPISGHRSVSWYQQTPGQGLQFLFEYFSETQRNKGNFPGRFSGRQFSNSRSEMNVSTLELGDSALYLCASSLQQGLQETQYFGPGTRLLVL.

The CDR3 DNA is TGTGCCAGCAGTGATGGGCAGGGGAGTACTGAAGCTTTCTTT. This codes for CASSDGQGSTEAFF. This chain connects TRBV25-1 to TRBJ1-1; TRBD1 might be the D (6 bases). Trimming took off 3 bases at V and 5 bases at J, with 13 bases between the two ends. Germline assignment: CDR1 MGHDK and CDR2 SYGVNS. The CDR3 sequence is 14 residues long.

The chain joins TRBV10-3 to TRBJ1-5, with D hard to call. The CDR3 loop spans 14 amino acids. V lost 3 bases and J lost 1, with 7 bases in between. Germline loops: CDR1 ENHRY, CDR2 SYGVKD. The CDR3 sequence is CAISENMSNQPQHF. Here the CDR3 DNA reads TGTGCCATCAGTGAAAATATGAGCAATCAGCCCCAGCATTTT.